This passage covers 25 T cell receptor beta chains from one sample sequenced in a study of blood T cells in healthy people across ages. The use of a sample-barcoded 5' primer and a J-beta primer mix characterized a second PCR of about 7 to 12 cycles. TCRdb fed the 5' RACE reads into MiXCR, producing one record per CDR3 protein. The sample has approximately 1,100,000 distinct CDR3 sequences; roughly 45% are singletons. The sequenced sample consisted of blood. These receptors were collected from a woman aged 55 to 70 in good health.

The V and J genes are TRBV6-1 and TRBJ2-7; D not certain. Trimming stripped 2 bases from V and 3 bases from J, with 11 bases between. The length of the CDR3 is 14 residues. Per the germline V gene, CDR1 is MNHNS and CDR2 is SASEGT. CDR3 protein: CASSEIRGFYEQYF. The CDR3 bases are TGTGCCAGCAGTGAAATTAGAGGCTTCTACGAGCAGTACTTC.

The rearrangement uses TRBV7-3 and TRBJ2-3, with 8 bases matching TRBD2. The CDR3 is 17 amino acids. V was clipped by 4 bases and J by 3 bases; unmatched bases: 12. Germline V gene lookup returns CDR1 SGHTA and CDR2 FQGTGA. CDR3 residues: CASSSHGAGGSTDTQYF. As DNA, the CDR3 is TGTGCCAGCAGCTCCCACGGGGCGGGGGGTAGTACAGATACGCAGTATTTT.

The sample holds a few counts of this clonotype. The gene calls are TRBV5-1 and TRBJ2-3; D perhaps matches TRBD2 (6 bases). Germline CDR1 and CDR2: SGHRS and YFSETQ. This CDR3 has 14 amino acids. Trimming left V 2 bases short and J 6 bases short, with 13 bases between. CDR3 region: CASSFGGTHDTQYF. The CDR3 DNA sequence: TGCGCCAGCAGCTTCGGGGGTACCCACGATACGCAGTATTTT.

The chain recombines TRBV12-3 or TRBV12-4 with TRBJ2-3; 8 bases match TRBD2. CDR3 length: 14 amino acids. The V segment lost 7 bases and the J segment 4 bases; nucleotides outside the gene matches: 7. The CDR3 loop reads CASTKGLAPDTQYF. DNA for the CDR3: TGTGCCAGCACCAAAGGACTAGCACCAGATACGCAGTATTTT.

V is TRBV29-1 and J is TRBJ2-3; 11 bases match TRBD2. Germline lookup yields CDR1 SQVTM and CDR2 ANQGSEA. The length of the CDR3 is 16 residues. The junction had 9 bases not matched to a gene; V was cut back by 4 bases and J by 3 bases. The CDR3 region is CSVGFMLAGGTDTQYF. CDR3 nucleotide sequence: TGCAGCGTTGGGTTTATGCTAGCGGGAGGTACAGATACGCAGTATTTT.

The chain uses TRBV5-1 and TRBJ2-7, with 11 nucleotides matching TRBD1. Trimming at V came to 0 bases and at J to 7 bases, leaving 6 bases not matched to a gene. Germline V CDR1 and CDR2: SGHRS, YFSETQ. The CDR3 runs 15 residues. The CDR3 loop reads CASSLEGQGVREQYF. The CDR3 DNA is TGCGCCAGCAGCTTGGAGGGACAGGGGGTTCGGGAGCAGTACTTC.

The rearrangement uses TRBV6-5 and TRBJ1-1; a possible D gene is TRBD1 (5 bases). V was trimmed by 2 bases and J by 11 bases, leaving 21 bases between them. CDR1 and CDR2 (germline): MNHEY, SVGAGI. The CDR3 length is 15 residues. The CDR3 DNA is TGTGCCAGCAGTTACCTTCATCGGGGGAGTCCTATTGCTTTCTTT. Amino acids: CASSYLHRGSPIAFF.

The chain joins TRBV6-5 to TRBJ2-3, with 7 bases that match TRBD2. Trimming at V came to 0 bases and at J to 6 bases, leaving 6 bases not matched to a gene. Germline V gene lookup returns CDR1 MNHEY and CDR2 SVGAGI. The CDR3 consists of 15 residues. CDR3 region: CASSYSAGGWDTQYF. The DNA for the CDR3 is TGTGCCAGCAGTTACTCGGCCGGGGGGTGGGATACGCAGTATTTT.

V is TRBV15 and J is TRBJ2-1; tentatively, D is TRBD2 (5 bases). CDR3 size: 15 residues. V gave up 0 bases and J gave up 4 bases, with 10 bases separating them. Germline CDR1 LNHNV, CDR2 YYDKDF (reference sequence). For the CDR3, the DNA is TGTGCCACCAGCAGAGATCGAGGGCAATACAATGAGCAGTTCTTC. This sequence encodes CATSRDRGQYNEQFF.

The rearrangement uses TRBV20-1 and TRBJ2-1, with 10 nucleotides matching TRBD2. Per germline, CDR1 DFQATT and CDR2 SNEGSKA (reference sequence). The J segment lost 7 bases and the V segment lost 7 bases, leaving 7 bases of the junction unmatched. This CDR3 has 13 residues. CDR3 protein: CSGTSGPRNEQFF. The CDR3, as DNA: TGCAGTGGGACTAGCGGACCAAGGAATGAGCAGTTCTTC.

The chain combines TRBV29-1 with TRBJ1-2, with no clear D. The CDR3 totals 12 residues. Germline CDR1 is SQVTM and CDR2 is ANQGSEA. V was clipped by 4 bases and J by 4 bases, with 10 bases between them. CDR3 sequence: CSVGGGGYGYTF. The CDR3 DNA sequence: TGCAGCGTTGGAGGAGGCGGCTATGGCTACACCTTC.

The table lists this clonotype with many counts. The chain is built from TRBV7-2 and TRBJ2-5; 7 bases are a match to TRBD1. CDR1 and CDR2 from the germline V gene are SGHTA and FQGNSA. The CDR3 totals 14 residues. Unmatched junction bases numbered 6, after V lost 3 bases and J lost 5 bases. Here the CDR3 reads CASSLTGLMETQYF. Written as DNA, the CDR3 is TGTGCCAGCAGCTTGACAGGGCTTATGGAGACCCAGTACTTC.

The rearrangement uses TRBV7-9 and TRBJ1-1; no clear D. Trimming stripped 2 bases from V and 2 bases from J, with 6 bases between. Germline lookup yields CDR1 SEHNR and CDR2 FQNEAQ (reference sequence). The CDR3 runs to 13 residues. The CDR3 nucleotides read TGTGCCAGCAGCTTAAAGGATAACACTGAAGCTTTCTTT. Its translation: CASSLKDNTEAFF.

A few counts support this clonotype. The chain combines TRBV20-1 with TRBJ2-3; possibly TRBD1 or TRBD2 for D (6 bases each). CDR3 length: 15 residues. V was pared by 3 bases and J by 3 bases, with 16 bases between. Germline CDR1 and CDR2: DFQATT and SNEGSKA (reference sequence). The CDR3 loop is CSARSRGLVTDTQYF. Here the CDR3 DNA reads TGCAGTGCTAGGAGTCGGGGGCTAGTGACAGATACGCAGTATTTT.

The gene calls are TRBV20-1 and TRBJ2-7; D gene ambiguous. The germline gives CDR1 DFQATT, CDR2 SNEGSKA (reference sequence). V was shortened by 0 bases and J by 7 bases, with 19 bases between the two germline ends. The CDR3 has 15 amino acids. The chain's CDR3 is CSARDPRPSYNEQYF. The CDR3 nucleotides read TGCAGTGCTAGAGATCCCCGGCCCTCCTACAATGAGCAGTACTTC.

The gene calls are TRBV24-1 and TRBJ2-2, with D perhaps TRBD2 (6 bases). The CDR3 totals 15 residues. Trimming took off 2 bases at V and 3 bases at J, with 9 bases between the two ends. The germline V gene encodes CDR1 KGHDR and CDR2 SFDVKD. The CDR3 sequence: CATSDSGLHTGELFF. The CDR3 nucleotides are TGTGCCACCAGTGATTCGGGACTCCACACCGGGGAGCTGTTTTTT.

This clonotype was seen a handful of times. The rearrangement links TRBV5-1 to TRBJ2-7; TRBD1 matches 12 bases. Unmatched junction bases numbered 7, after V lost 4 bases and J lost 5 bases. The CDR3 extends over 15 amino acids. CDR1 and CDR2 (germline): SGHRS, YFSETQ. The CDR3 DNA follows: TGCGCCAGCAGCCACCGGGACAGGGGGCTGGACGAGCAGTACTTC. This codes for CASSHRDRGLDEQYF.

This clonotype appeared once. This chain links TRBV18 with TRBJ1-1; D not resolved. From germline, CDR1 is KGHSH and CDR2 LQKENI. CDR3 size: 15 residues. The V gene lost 3 bases and the J gene lost 0 bases, with 11 bases spanning the gap. The CDR3 DNA follows: TGTGCCAGCTCACCGATTCGCCAGATGAACACTGAAGCTTTCTTT. Translated: CASSPIRQMNTEAFF.

DNA of the CDR3: TGTGCCAGCAGCTCCCATTCCGGGACACGTGAAAAACTGTTTTTT. It codes for CASSSHSGTREKLFF. The gene calls are TRBV7-2 and TRBJ1-4, with D perhaps matching TRBD1 (6 bases). Trimming cost V 4 bases and J 7 bases, with 16 bases left between them. The CDR3 consists of 15 residues. Germline assignment: CDR1 SGHTA and CDR2 FQGNSA.

The chain employs TRBV5-1 and TRBJ2-5; a possible D gene is TRBD1 (6 bases). The tail of the sequence fits TRBJ2-7 better, so the J call may be wrong. This CDR3 contains 15 residues. Germline loops: CDR1 SGHRS, CDR2 YFSETQ. The CDR3 loop is CASSLARGINYEQYF. As DNA, the CDR3 is TGCGCCAGCAGCTTGGCCAGGGGAATAAACTACGAGCAGTACTTC.

This clonotype was observed a handful of times. The chain couples TRBV20-1 to TRBJ2-3; possibly TRBD1 for D (5 bases). The V gene's germline CDR1 is DFQATT and CDR2 SNEGSKA (reference sequence). The CDR3 runs to 15 residues. V was pared by 4 bases and J by 0 bases, with 14 bases between. CDR3 DNA: TGCAGTGCTACCGACAGAAAAATTAGCACAGATACGCAGTATTTT. Its translation is CSATDRKISTDTQYF.

V usage is TRBV6-6 and J usage is TRBJ1-1; weak D call: TRBD1 (5 bases). Germline CDR1 MNHNY, CDR2 SVGAGI (reference sequence). The CDR3 has 14 amino acids. The V end was cut by 7 bases, the J end by 5 bases, with 17 bases between. The CDR3 region is CASTFGRAETEAFF. In DNA form, the CDR3 reads TGTGCCAGCACTTTTGGCAGGGCAGAAACTGAAGCTTTCTTT.

This chain links TRBV20-1 with TRBJ1-6; 11 bases line up with TRBD1. V was pared by 5 bases and J by 8 bases, with 8 bases of the junction left unmatched. Germline V CDR1 and CDR2: DFQATT, SNEGSKA (reference sequence). The CDR3 consists of 15 residues. The DNA for the CDR3 is TGCAGTGCTCAGCTTATGGGACAGGGGGATTCACCCCTCCACTTT. Its translation: CSAQLMGQGDSPLHF.

A few counts support this clonotype. This chain uses TRBV2 with TRBJ2-4; tentatively, D is TRBD1 (6 bases). The CDR3 has 15 residues. Germline CDR1 SNHLY, CDR2 FYNNEI. The V and J ends lost 4 bases and 0 bases respectively, with 10 bases between them. CDR3 coding DNA: TGTGCCAGCAGTGGGCAGGGGTCAGCCAAAAACATTCAGTACTTC. It specifies CASSGQGSAKNIQYF.

This clonotype has more than one count but fewer than ten. This chain links TRBV25-1 with TRBJ2-5; TRBD2 might be the D (6 bases). The CDR3 has 15 residues. CDR1 is MGHDK and CDR2 is SYGVNS in the germline V gene. The germline V and J ends were trimmed by 5 bases and 5 bases, with 18 bases remaining between them. In DNA form, the CDR3 reads TGTGCCAGCAGTCCCAGCCGGGGGACTTTGGAGACCCAGTACTTC. Its protein product is CASSPSRGTLETQYF.